A selection of T cell receptor beta chains follows, all from one sample in a study of blood T cell repertoires in COVID-19. The data were produced by immunoSEQ multiplex PCR, yet TCRdb's version contains in-frame clones alone and is incomplete. The sample has more than 110,000 clones; approximately 83% are singletons. The sequenced material came from peripheral blood. All receptors come from a human donor in a cohort sampled during active COVID-19. The CDR3 runs from the conserved cysteine through the conserved F or W. A D gene is named only where the DNA matches it firmly. Size is stated for part of the rows, as once, few or many counts, or as a class when the clone is expanded.

CDR3nt: TGTGCCAGTAGTGCGCTTCTACAGGGAACGGGCTATGGCTACACCTTC
CDR3aa: CASSALLQGTGYGYTF
j_gene: TRBJ1-2
abundance: .
v_gene: TRBV19
d_gene: .

CDR3nt: TGTGCCAGCAGTTATAGGGGGCGGCACACTGAAGCTTTCTTT
CDR3aa: CASSYRGRHTEAFF
j_gene: TRBJ1-1
abundance: .
v_gene: TRBV2
d_gene: TRBD1

CDR3nt: TGCGCCAGCAGTCCGGGGGGCCTGGGCACTGAAGCTTTCTTT
CDR3aa: CASSPGGLGTEAFF
j_gene: TRBJ1-1
abundance: .
v_gene: TRBV5-1
d_gene: .

CDR3nt: TGCAGTGCACGGGGGGGAGATACGCAGTATTTT
CDR3aa: CSARGGDTQYF
j_gene: TRBJ2-3
abundance: .
v_gene: TRBV20-1
d_gene: TRBD2

CDR3nt: TGTGCCAGCAGCCAAGCCCGGGGGAACACCGGGGAGCTGTTTTTT
CDR3aa: CASSQARGNTGELFF
j_gene: TRBJ2-2
abundance: .
v_gene: TRBV3-1/TRBV3-2
d_gene: .

CDR3nt: TGTGCCAGCAGCCCCTCCCGGGGTGCCACAGATACGCAGTATTTT
CDR3aa: CASSPSRGATDTQYF
j_gene: TRBJ2-3
abundance: .
v_gene: TRBV7-9
d_gene: .

CDR3nt: TGTGCCAGTAGTATAGACAGGGGGCTGGTCGATGAGCAGTTCTTC
CDR3aa: CASSIDRGLVDEQFF
j_gene: TRBJ2-1
abundance: .
v_gene: TRBV19
d_gene: TRBD1

CDR3nt: TGTGCCATCAGAAGACAGGGGGCTGGAAACACCATATATTTT
CDR3aa: CAIRRQGAGNTIYF
j_gene: TRBJ1-3
abundance: .
v_gene: TRBV10-3
d_gene: TRBD1

CDR3nt: TGCGCCAGCAGCTTGGTGGTTCGGGGTCCCCGGGATACGCAGTATTTT
CDR3aa: CASSLVVRGPRDTQYF
j_gene: TRBJ2-3
abundance: .
v_gene: TRBV5-1
d_gene: .

CDR3nt: TGTGCCAGCAGTTATGCGGACAGAACCTCCTACGAGCAGTACTTC
CDR3aa: CASSYADRTSYEQYF
j_gene: TRBJ2-7
abundance: .
v_gene: TRBV6-5
d_gene: .

CDR3nt: TGTGCCAGCAGCTTAGTTCAGGGGGCAAACACTGAAGCTTTCTTT
CDR3aa: CASSLVQGANTEAFF
j_gene: TRBJ1-1
abundance: .
v_gene: TRBV7-6
d_gene: TRBD1

CDR3nt: TGTGCCAGCAGCTTAGCGGGACTAGCGGGGGAACCCTACAATGAGCAGTTCTTC
CDR3aa: CASSLAGLAGEPYNEQFF
j_gene: TRBJ2-1
abundance: .
v_gene: TRBV11-2
d_gene: TRBD2

CDR3nt: TGTGCCAGCAGTTTCTCCAGGTCACCCCTCCACTTT
CDR3aa: CASSFSRSPLHF
j_gene: TRBJ1-6
abundance: few
v_gene: TRBV27
d_gene: .

CDR3nt: TGTGCCAGCAGCCAACCAACTATGGTGCGTGGTGGTGGCTACACCTTC
CDR3aa: CASSQPTMVRGGGYTF
j_gene: TRBJ1-2
abundance: few
v_gene: TRBV28
d_gene: .

CDR3nt: TGTGCCAGCAGCTTGCTAGCGGGGCAAGAGACCCAGTACTTC
CDR3aa: CASSLLAGQETQYF
j_gene: TRBJ2-5
abundance: .
v_gene: TRBV11-2
d_gene: TRBD2

CDR3nt: TGTGCCAGCAGCTCGAGAACGACTAGCGGGTACAATGAGCAGTTCTTC
CDR3aa: CASSSRTTSGYNEQFF
j_gene: TRBJ2-1
abundance: .
v_gene: TRBV5-6
d_gene: TRBD2

CDR3nt: TGTGCCAGCAGTTATCAACGGACATCCAGAAATGAAAAACTGTTTTTT
CDR3aa: CASSYQRTSRNEKLFF
j_gene: TRBJ1-4
abundance: .
v_gene: TRBV6-5
d_gene: .

CDR3nt: TGTGCCAGCAGCAGGGAGACGAACACTGAAGCTTTCTTT
CDR3aa: CASSRETNTEAFF
j_gene: TRBJ1-1
abundance: .
v_gene: TRBV7-2
d_gene: .

CDR3nt: TGTGCCAGCAGCGTAGTACAGGGGGCCGGCACCGGGGAGCTGTTTTTT
CDR3aa: CASSVVQGAGTGELFF
j_gene: TRBJ2-2
abundance: .
v_gene: TRBV9
d_gene: TRBD1

CDR3nt: TGTGCCAGCAGTTACGCAGGGTCAGGACAGCCCCAGCATTTT
CDR3aa: CASSYAGSGQPQHF
j_gene: TRBJ1-5
abundance: .
v_gene: TRBV6-5
d_gene: .

CDR3nt: TGCGCCAGCAGCCTCACTAGCGGTAAACAAGAGACCCAGTACTTC
CDR3aa: CASSLTSGKQETQYF
j_gene: TRBJ2-5
abundance: .
v_gene: TRBV5-1
d_gene: TRBD2

CDR3nt: TGTGCCATCAGTGCTAGCGGGGGGGCAGAGACCCAGTACTTC
CDR3aa: CAISASGGAETQYF
j_gene: TRBJ2-5
abundance: few
v_gene: TRBV10-3
d_gene: TRBD2

CDR3nt: TGTGCCAGCAGTGGGGGACAGAAAAGCAATCAGCCCCAGCATTTT
CDR3aa: CASSGGQKSNQPQHF
j_gene: TRBJ1-5
abundance: .
v_gene: TRBV2
d_gene: TRBD1

CDR3nt: TGTGCCATCAGTAGGTCCCCGACTAGCGGGGGGCCGCTCCCTCAGCAAGAGACCCAGTACTTC
CDR3aa: CAISRSPTSGGPLPQQETQYF
j_gene: TRBJ2-5
abundance: .
v_gene: TRBV10-3
d_gene: TRBD2

CDR3nt: TGTGCCAGCAGCTTAGCGGTCGGTCAGCCCCAGCATTTT
CDR3aa: CASSLAVGQPQHF
j_gene: TRBJ1-5
abundance: .
v_gene: TRBV7-9
d_gene: .

CDR3nt: TGTGCCAGCAGCCTCCGGACAGGGGAAGAATCACCCCTCCACTTT
CDR3aa: CASSLRTGEESPLHF
j_gene: TRBJ1-6
abundance: .
v_gene: TRBV7-2
d_gene: TRBD1

CDR3nt: TGTGCCAGCTCACCACGCAGGGATGGCTACACCTTC
CDR3aa: CASSPRRDGYTF
j_gene: TRBJ1-2
abundance: .
v_gene: TRBV18
d_gene: .

CDR3nt: TGTGCCAGCAAGGGACTAGCGGGGCGGGGACCAGATACGCAGTATTTT
CDR3aa: CASKGLAGRGPDTQYF
j_gene: TRBJ2-3
abundance: .
v_gene: TRBV2
d_gene: TRBD2

CDR3nt: TGTGCCAGCAGCTTAGGACTAGCGGGGACCACAGATACGCAGTATTTT
CDR3aa: CASSLGLAGTTDTQYF
j_gene: TRBJ2-3
abundance: .
v_gene: TRBV7-6
d_gene: TRBD2

CDR3nt: TGTGCCAGCAGTGAAAGGCAGGGCGCGTGGCCCCGGCAGCATTTT
CDR3aa: CASSERQGAWPRQHF
j_gene: TRBJ1-5
abundance: .
v_gene: TRBV2
d_gene: .

CDR3nt: TGTGCCAGCAGCTTAAAGGGGGGGGGACCCCTCCACTTT
CDR3aa: CASSLKGGGPLHF
j_gene: TRBJ1-6
abundance: .
v_gene: TRBV7-3
d_gene: .

CDR3nt: TGCGCCAGCATGGGATCGGGAGGGGAGACCCAGTACTTC
CDR3aa: CASMGSGGETQYF
j_gene: TRBJ2-5
abundance: once
v_gene: TRBV5-1
d_gene: TRBD2

CDR3nt: TGTGCCAGCAGCCCGCCGCCCTGGGACAGCCTAGTGGGGGCCAACGTCCTGACTTTC
CDR3aa: CASSPPPWDSLVGANVLTF
j_gene: TRBJ2-6
abundance: .
v_gene: TRBV11-2
d_gene: TRBD1

CDR3nt: TGTGCCAGCAGTACTCGGGACAGCAGGGATTCACCCCTCCACTTT
CDR3aa: CASSTRDSRDSPLHF
j_gene: TRBJ1-6
abundance: .
v_gene: TRBV2
d_gene: TRBD1

CDR3nt: TGTGCCAGCAGTAGGACAGGGCCCGGGGAGCTGTTTTTT
CDR3aa: CASSRTGPGELFF
j_gene: TRBJ2-2
abundance: .
v_gene: TRBV2
d_gene: TRBD1

CDR3nt: TGCGCCAGCAGACGCGCGGTACCCTACAATGAGCAGTTCTTC
CDR3aa: CASRRAVPYNEQFF
j_gene: TRBJ2-1
abundance: .
v_gene: TRBV10-2
d_gene: .

CDR3nt: TGTGCCAGCAGCTCCCTCGGGGAGGGCACAGATACGCAGTATTTT
CDR3aa: CASSSLGEGTDTQYF
j_gene: TRBJ2-3
abundance: .
v_gene: TRBV6-4
d_gene: .

CDR3nt: TGTGCCAGCAGCCTAGCGGGGGGCGCAGATACGCAGTATTTT
CDR3aa: CASSLAGGADTQYF
j_gene: TRBJ2-3
abundance: .
v_gene: TRBV9
d_gene: TRBD2

CDR3nt: TGTGCCAGCAATAGACCCGAGGAGTATGGCTACACCTTC
CDR3aa: CASNRPEEYGYTF
j_gene: TRBJ1-2
abundance: .
v_gene: TRBV3-1/TRBV3-2
d_gene: .

CDR3nt: TGTGCCAGCAGCCCCGGGACAGGGGTTACCTACGAGCAGTACTTC
CDR3aa: CASSPGTGVTYEQYF
j_gene: TRBJ2-7
abundance: .
v_gene: TRBV7-2
d_gene: TRBD1

CDR3nt: TGTGCCAGCAGACCCCGACAGGGGATCACCGGGGAGCTGTTTTTT
CDR3aa: CASRPRQGITGELFF
j_gene: TRBJ2-2
abundance: .
v_gene: TRBV6-5
d_gene: TRBD1

CDR3nt: TGTGCCAGCAGCCCTACAGGGACCCCAGGGTACGAGCAGTACTTC
CDR3aa: CASSPTGTPGYEQYF
j_gene: TRBJ2-7
abundance: .
v_gene: TRBV7-9
d_gene: .

CDR3nt: TGTGCCAGCAGTTTACGTCAGGGTACCTATGGCTACACCTTC
CDR3aa: CASSLRQGTYGYTF
j_gene: TRBJ1-2
abundance: .
v_gene: TRBV27
d_gene: .

CDR3nt: TGTGCCACCAGCAGAGTCCTGGGGCGGGGGGTTGAGACCCAGTACTTC
CDR3aa: CATSRVLGRGVETQYF
j_gene: TRBJ2-5
abundance: .
v_gene: TRBV15
d_gene: TRBD2

CDR3nt: TGTGCCAGCGGGGGGATCTCCTATAATTCACCCCTCCACTTT
CDR3aa: CASGGISYNSPLHF
j_gene: TRBJ1-6
abundance: few
v_gene: TRBV6-5
d_gene: .

CDR3nt: TGTGCCAGCAGTACTTGGACAGGGAGCGGGAACGAGCAGTACTTC
CDR3aa: CASSTWTGSGNEQYF
j_gene: TRBJ2-7
abundance: .
v_gene: TRBV6-5
d_gene: .

CDR3nt: TGTGCCAGCAGGGGGACAGGGAACGGAAGTGAAAAACTGTTTTTT
CDR3aa: CASRGTGNGSEKLFF
j_gene: TRBJ1-4
abundance: few
v_gene: TRBV2
d_gene: TRBD1

CDR3nt: TGTGCCACCGGGACAGGTAGAAACACCATATATTTT
CDR3aa: CATGTGRNTIYF
j_gene: TRBJ1-3
abundance: once
v_gene: TRBV2
d_gene: TRBD1

CDR3nt: TGTGCCAGCAGCCGGGGGGGGTACGTAGAGACCCAGTACTTC
CDR3aa: CASSRGGYVETQYF
j_gene: TRBJ2-5
abundance: .
v_gene: TRBV11-2
d_gene: TRBD2

CDR3nt: TGTGCCAGCAGTCTAAGCGGGGACACAGATACGCAGTATTTT
CDR3aa: CASSLSGDTDTQYF
j_gene: TRBJ2-3
abundance: .
v_gene: TRBV3-1/TRBV3-2
d_gene: TRBD2